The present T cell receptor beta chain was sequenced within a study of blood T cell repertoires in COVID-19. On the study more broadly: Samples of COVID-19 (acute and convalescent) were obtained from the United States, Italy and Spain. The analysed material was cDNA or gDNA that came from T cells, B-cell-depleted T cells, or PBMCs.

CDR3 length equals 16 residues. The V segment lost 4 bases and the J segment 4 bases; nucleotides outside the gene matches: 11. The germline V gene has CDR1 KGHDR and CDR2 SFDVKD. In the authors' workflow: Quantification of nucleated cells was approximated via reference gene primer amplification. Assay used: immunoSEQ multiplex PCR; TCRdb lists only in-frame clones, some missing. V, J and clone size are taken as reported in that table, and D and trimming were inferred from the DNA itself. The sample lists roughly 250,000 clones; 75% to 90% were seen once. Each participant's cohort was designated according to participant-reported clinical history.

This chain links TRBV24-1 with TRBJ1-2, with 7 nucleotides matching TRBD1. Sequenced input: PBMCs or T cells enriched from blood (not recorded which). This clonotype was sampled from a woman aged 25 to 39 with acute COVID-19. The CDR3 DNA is TGTGCCACCAGTGACTCCCACCGGGACAGCTTCTATGGCTACACCTTC. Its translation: CATSDSHRDSFYGYTF.